This is a list of T cell receptor beta chains from one sample in a study of memory CD4+ T cells and cytomegalovirus serostatus. Some clones are missing from TCRdb's copy, which holds only in-frame ones; the method was immunoSEQ multiplex PCR. Among some 44,000 clones listed, 65% to 80% were seen once. Sequencing input: memory CD4+ T cells from blood. These receptors were collected from an adult in good health and CMV-seronegative. CDR3s include the opening cysteine and the closing phenylalanine or tryptophan. Each record gives: V gene, D gene, clone size, J gene, CDR3 protein, CDR3 DNA. D genes are given only for firm matches. A clone size is listed for some rows: how often the clone was seen (once, few, many), or a class if it is expanded.

>TRBV7-8|TRBD1|NA|TRBJ2-2
CASSSGQDWNTGELFF
TGTGCCAGCAGCTCCGGACAGGACTGGAACACCGGGGAGCTGTTTTTT
>TRBV30|NA|few|TRBJ2-5
CAWKLQETQYF
TGTGCCTGGAAGTTACAAGAGACCCAGTACTTC
>TRBV19|TRBD1|medium-sized|TRBJ1-5
CASSMRDRAQPQHF
TGTGCCAGTAGTATGCGGGACAGGGCGCAGCCCCAGCATTTT
>TRBV5-1|NA|once|TRBJ1-5
CASSPFGGMDQPQHF
TGCGCCAGCAGCCCTTTTGGCGGGATGGATCAGCCCCAGCATTTT
>TRBV29-1|NA|NA|TRBJ2-3
CSVGGAGGDTQYF
TGCAGTGTTGGGGGGGCGGGTGGAGATACGCAGTATTTT
>TRBV30|NA|NA|TRBJ1-6
CAWSVSGPSPLHF
TGTGCCTGGAGTGTTAGCGGACCCTCACCCCTCCACTTT
>TRBV29-1|NA|NA|TRBJ2-5
CSVEDPPGAQETQYF
TGCAGCGTTGAAGATCCCCCAGGGGCGCAAGAGACCCAGTACTTC
>TRBV27|NA|NA|TRBJ2-3
CASRLAKSDTQYF
TGTGCCAGCAGACTAGCTAAATCGGATACGCAGTATTTT
>TRBV5-4|NA|few|TRBJ1-2
CASSQETGLTGGGYTF
TGTGCCAGCAGCCAAGAAACGGGACTCACGGGGGGAGGCTACACCTTC
>TRBV6-6|TRBD1|NA|TRBJ1-2
CASSYGQGDGYTF
TGTGCCAGCAGTTATGGACAGGGTGATGGCTACACCTTC
>TRBV5-6|TRBD1|NA|TRBJ2-7
CASSGQGVGEQYF
TGTGCCAGCAGCGGACAGGGGGTCGGCGAGCAGTACTTC
>TRBV5-4|TRBD1|NA|TRBJ2-5
CASRLGQGLWETQYF
TGTGCCAGCAGACTGGGACAGGGGTTATGGGAGACCCAGTACTTC
>TRBV11-1|NA|NA|TRBJ1-6
CASRPTVGNSPLHF
TGTGCCAGCAGACCGACAGTGGGTAATTCACCCCTCCACTTT
>TRBV28|NA|NA|TRBJ2-2
CASSARGTNTGELFF
TGTGCCAGCAGTGCCCGTGGCACGAACACCGGGGAGCTGTTTTTT
>TRBV18|NA|few|TRBJ1-6
CASSPAGPKNSPLHF
TGTGCCAGCTCACCAGCAGGGCCGAAGAATTCACCCCTCCACTTT
>TRBV7-8|TRBD2|NA|TRBJ2-5
CASSPWTSIGGTQYF
TGTGCCAGCAGCCCCTGGACTAGTATCGGTGGGACCCAGTACTTC
>TRBV25-1|NA|NA|TRBJ2-7
CASSQDYSYEQYF
TGTGCCAGCAGCCAGGATTACTCCTACGAGCAGTACTTC
>TRBV11-2|TRBD1|NA|TRBJ2-3
CASSPGGGARTDTQYF
TGTGCCAGCAGCCCAGGGGGCGGGGCCCGCACAGATACGCAGTATTTT
>TRBV27|TRBD1|NA|TRBJ1-2
CASSSNAGGNYGYTF
TGTGCCAGCAGTTCAAACGCAGGGGGAAACTATGGCTACACCTTC
>TRBV25-1|NA|NA|TRBJ1-2
CASSGQSNYGYTF
TGTGCCAGCAGTGGACAGTCTAACTATGGCTACACCTTC
>TRBV6-1|NA|NA|TRBJ1-2
CASTLMGQNYGYTF
TGTGCCAGCACCCTGATGGGGCAAAACTATGGCTACACCTTC
>TRBV10-3|NA|NA|TRBJ2-3
CVISRGGQLADTQYF
TGTGTCATCTCCAGGGGGGGCCAGCTAGCAGATACGCAGTATTTT
>TRBV30|TRBD1|NA|TRBJ2-7
CASGQGAEEQYF
TGTGCCTCGGGACAGGGGGCAGAGGAGCAGTACTTC
>TRBV5-8|NA|NA|TRBJ1-2
CASSLVQPSYGYTF
TGTGCCAGCAGCCTGGTACAACCGTCCTATGGCTACACCTTC
>TRBV5-6|TRBD2|NA|TRBJ2-7
CASSGVRTSVGSYEQYF
TGTGCCAGCAGCGGGGTTAGGACTAGCGTCGGCTCCTACGAGCAGTACTTC
>TRBV19|TRBD2|NA|TRBJ2-1
CASSRGLAGATGGSQSYNEQFF
TGTGCCAGTAGTAGGGGACTAGCGGGGGCAACCGGGGGGAGCCAATCCTACAATGAGCAGTTCTTC
>TRBV5-1|NA|once|TRBJ2-1
CASSLARAGRSYNEQFF
TGCGCCAGCAGCTTGGCTAGGGCAGGGCGCTCCTACAATGAGCAGTTCTTC
>TRBV7-8|NA|NA|TRBJ1-2
CASSTRDLNYGYTF
TGTGCCAGCAGCACCCGGGACCTGAACTATGGCTACACCTTC
>TRBV5-6|NA|NA|TRBJ2-5
CASSFGGRETQYF
TGTGCCAGCAGCTTTGGCGGCCGAGAGACCCAGTACTTC
>TRBV6-5|TRBD2|NA|TRBJ2-5
CASRGGGAVETQYF
TGTGCCAGCAGGGGCGGGGGGGCCGTAGAGACCCAGTACTTC
>TRBV6-1|NA|once|TRBJ1-2
CASSEAGPRLGGYTF
TGTGCCAGCAGTGAAGCGGGCCCCCGTCTGGGTGGCTACACCTTC
>TRBV19|TRBD1|NA|TRBJ1-5
CASSIGTAGNQPQHF
TGTGCCAGTAGTATTGGGACAGCGGGCAATCAGCCCCAGCATTTT
>TRBV7-9|NA|NA|TRBJ2-4
CASRGQGDIQYF
TGTGCCAGCAGAGGCCAAGGGGACATTCAGTACTTC
>TRBV6-6|TRBD1|NA|TRBJ1-2
CASIHRDRANYGYTF
TGTGCCAGCATCCACCGGGACAGGGCTAACTATGGCTACACCTTC
>TRBV4-1|TRBD1|NA|TRBJ2-6
CASSRQGESGANVLTF
TGCGCCAGCAGCCGACAGGGAGAATCTGGGGCCAACGTCCTGACTTTC
>TRBV7-2|NA|NA|TRBJ1-2
CASSAPGPSWRGYTF
TGTGCCAGCAGCGCACCCGGTCCGTCGTGGCGTGGCTACACCTTC
>TRBV25-1|NA|NA|TRBJ1-2
CASSGDIRYNYGYTF
TGTGCCAGCAGTGGAGACATACGATACAACTATGGCTACACCTTC
>TRBV28|TRBD1|NA|TRBJ1-3
CASRPQGVVDTIYF
TGTGCCAGCAGACCCCAGGGGGTCGTGGACACCATATATTTT
>TRBV9|NA|NA|TRBJ1-2
CASTPGTSYGYTF
TGTGCCAGCACGCCAGGGACTAGCTATGGCTACACCTTC
>TRBV6-5|TRBD1|NA|TRBJ1-1
CASVQDRGHDAEAFF
TGTGCCAGCGTGCAGGACAGGGGGCATGACGCTGAAGCTTTCTTT
>TRBV19|TRBD1|NA|TRBJ1-5
CASSNYLGTGGLNQPQHF
TGTGCCAGTAGTAACTACCTAGGGACAGGGGGCCTCAATCAGCCCCAGCATTTT
>TRBV28|TRBD1|NA|TRBJ1-2
CATLPGQYGYTF
TGTGCCACCCTTCCGGGACAGTATGGCTACACCTTC
>TRBV19|TRBD2|few|TRBJ2-1
CASSIGLTSGGDEQFF
TGTGCCAGTAGTATAGGTTTGACTAGCGGGGGCGATGAGCAGTTCTTC
>TRBV5-6|NA|few|TRBJ2-3
CASSLGGLASADTQYF
TGTGCCAGCAGCTTAGGCGGTCTAGCGAGCGCAGATACGCAGTATTTT
>TRBV18|NA|once|TRBJ2-7
CASSPGADTYEQYF
TGTGCCAGCTCACCCGGAGCAGACACCTACGAGCAGTACTTC
>TRBV5-1|NA|NA|TRBJ1-1
CASRRGQVNTEAFF
TGCGCCAGCAGGAGAGGACAAGTGAACACTGAAGCTTTCTTT
>TRBV19|TRBD1|NA|TRBJ2-7
CASSPGQGPYEQYF
TGTGCCAGTAGTCCGGGACAGGGACCCTACGAGCAGTACTTC
>TRBV5-4|NA|once|TRBJ2-7
CASSLVGASVNEQYF
TGTGCCAGCAGCTTAGTAGGCGCCAGTGTCAACGAGCAGTACTTC
>TRBV6-6|NA|NA|TRBJ2-7
CASSPEAGTYEQYF
TGTGCCAGCAGTCCCGAGGCAGGTACCTACGAGCAGTACTTC
>TRBV6-6|NA|once|TRBJ2-7
CASSPGTNIKEQYF
TGTGCCAGCAGTCCCGGGACAAACATTAAAGAGCAGTACTTC
>TRBV28|TRBD1|NA|TRBJ2-6
CASQTGGVAGANVLTF
TGTGCCAGCCAAACAGGGGGCGTAGCTGGGGCCAACGTCCTGACTTTC
>TRBV18|TRBD1|NA|TRBJ2-1
CASSKAGGRSSYNEQFF
TGTGCCAGCTCGAAAGCAGGGGGCCGGAGCTCCTACAATGAGCAGTTCTTC
>TRBV5-4|NA|NA|TRBJ1-2
CASSSGRLLQANYGYTF
TGTGCCAGCAGCTCCGGCCGGCTCCTCCAAGCTAACTATGGCTACACCTTC
>TRBV6-5|NA|NA|TRBJ1-5
CASSYAWNQPQHF
TGTGCCAGCAGTTACGCTTGGAATCAGCCCCAGCATTTT
>TRBV7-7|TRBD2|NA|TRBJ2-5
CASSSQAGGPQETQYF
TGTGCTAGCAGCTCCCAAGCGGGGGGGCCGCAGGAGACCCAGTACTTC
>TRBV18|NA|NA|TRBJ1-2
CASSPGTQVGGYTF
TGTGCCAGCTCACCCGGGACTCAAGTTGGCGGCTACACCTTC
>TRBV29-1|NA|once|TRBJ2-2
CSVSQGGLNTGELFF
TGCAGCGTTTCCCAGGGGGGCCTGAACACCGGGGAGCTGTTTTTT
>TRBV7-3|TRBD1|NA|TRBJ1-2
CASSERTGGRNYGYTF
TGTGCCAGCAGCGAAAGGACAGGGGGAAGAAACTATGGCTACACCTTC